Each of the 22 T cell receptor beta chains below was sequenced from the same sample in a study of T-cell reconstitution after alpha-beta-depleted transplantation in children. Researchers prepared the TCRbeta library using unique molecular identifiers, the study reports. TCRdb re-analysed the PCR reads in MiXCR, keeping a single row per CDR3 protein. The profile shows 95,000 to 120,000 distinct CDR3 sequences, 5.5% to 6.5% of them singletons. The sample was PBMCs, mostly from graft donor cells, taken 360 days after TCRalphabeta/CD19-depleted stem cell transplant. These receptors all come from a male patient aged 2 to 10 who had a stem cell transplant for acute lymphoblastic leukemia, so the T cells may come from the graft donor.

This clonotype occurred many times. The CDR3 loop is CASSFGRRTEAFF. CDR3 nucleotide sequence: TGTGCCAGCAGCTTCGGTAGACGCACTGAAGCTTTCTTT. The genes are TRBV7-2 and TRBJ1-1; no clear D gene. Germline CDR1 SGHTA, CDR2 FQGNSA. CDR3 length equals 13 residues. The V end lost 3 bases, the J end lost 4 bases, and 9 bases lay between the germline ends.

Only a few counts were recorded for this clonotype. The chain has TRBV27 and TRBJ1-1; 7 bases align to TRBD1. The CDR3 runs 13 residues. Germline CDR1 MNHEY, CDR2 SMNVEV (reference sequence). V trimming: 6 bases; J trimming: 5 bases; junction bases outside the gene matches: 6. The CDR3 nucleotides are TGTGCCAGCAGAAGACAGGGCCGAACTGAAGCTTTCTTT. This encodes CASRRQGRTEAFF.

This clonotype was seen many times. The gene calls are TRBV5-1 and TRBJ1-1; no reliable D call. Trimming cost V 3 bases and J 7 bases, with 7 bases left between them. This CDR3 comprises 11 residues. The germline V gene has CDR1 SGHRS and CDR2 YFSETQ. This CDR3 is CASSSGSEAFF. In nucleotides, the CDR3 is TGCGCCAGCAGCTCCGGCAGTGAAGCTTTCTTT.

Only a few counts were recorded for this clonotype. CDR3 protein: CASKGGRNQPQHF. The CDR3 coding sequence is TGTGCCAGCAAGGGGGGGAGGAATCAGCCCCAGCATTTT. The rearrangement joins TRBV2 to TRBJ1-5; a possible D gene is TRBD1 (6 bases). Germline V gene sequence: CDR1 SNHLY, CDR2 FYNNEI. Trimming took off 7 bases at V and 4 bases at J, with 11 bases between the two ends. The length of the CDR3 is 13 residues.

Many counts were recorded for this clonotype. This chain links TRBV9 with TRBJ2-1; 7 nucleotides line up with TRBD1. CDR1 is SGDLS, CDR2 YYNGEE, per germline. CDR3 size: 14 residues. V shed 2 bases and J 12 bases; nucleotides not matched to a gene: 11. CDR3 nucleotide sequence: TGTGCCAGCAGCGTCCAAAGAGACAGGGATCGGCAGTTCTTC. Its protein is CASSVQRDRDRQFF.

V gene TRBV6-2 or TRBV6-3 combines with J gene TRBJ1-3; D is unclear. The V end lost 0 bases, the J end lost 1 base, and 10 bases lay between the germline ends. This CDR3 comprises 16 residues. Per the germline V gene, CDR1 is MNHEY and CDR2 is SVGEGT. CDR3 nucleotide sequence: TGTGCCAGCAGTTACTCGGGAAGGTCTTCTGGAAACACCATATATTTT. As protein: CASSYSGRSSGNTIYF.

This chain connects TRBV5-6 to TRBJ2-7, with no clear D. This CDR3 spans 12 amino acids. Trimming pared 8 bases from V and 3 bases from J, leaving 12 bases between. Per germline, CDR1 SGHDT and CDR2 YYEEEE. CDR3 sequence reads: CARSPGLYEQYF. Written as DNA, the CDR3 is TGTGCCAGGAGCCCCGGGCTCTACGAGCAGTACTTC.

This clonotype was seen repeatedly, ten times or more. The chain is built from TRBV28 and TRBJ2-2; D uncertain. Germline lookup yields CDR1 MDHEN and CDR2 SYDVKM. V was pared by 3 bases and J by 4 bases, with 9 bases between. The CDR3 totals 14 residues. The CDR3 nucleotides are TGTGCCAGCAGTTTCTCAGTCTTCACCGGGGAGCTGTTTTTT. Encoded protein: CASSFSVFTGELFF. Filled out from reference TRBV28 and TRBJ2-2, the complete variable domain reads DVKVTQSSRYLVKRTGEKVFLECVQDMDHENMFWYRQDPGLGLRLIYFSYDVKMKEKGDIPEGYSVSREKKERFSLILESASTNQTSMYLCASSFSVFTGELFFGEGSRLTVL.

The sample holds a few counts of this clonotype. The genes are TRBV4-2 and TRBJ2-1; maybe TRBD2 (5 bases). The germline V gene encodes CDR1 LGHNA and CDR2 YNFKEQ. CDR3 length: 15 residues. Trimming left V 3 bases short and J 2 bases short, with 11 bases between. The CDR3 loop reads CASSHPGSAYNEQFF. Here the CDR3 DNA reads TGTGCCAGCAGCCACCCGGGGTCCGCCTACAATGAGCAGTTCTTC.

This chain joins TRBV3-1 and TRBJ1-2, with D unresolved. The V gene lost 0 bases and the J gene lost 8 bases, with 10 bases spanning the gap. The CDR3 contains 13 residues. Germline CDR1 and CDR2: LGHDT and YNNKEL (reference sequence). CDR3: CASSQDVDGGYTF. The CDR3 region has the DNA TGTGCCAGCAGCCAAGACGTTGACGGGGGCTACACCTTC. The whole variable domain, filled in from reference TRBV3-1 and TRBJ1-2, reads DTAVSQTPKYLVTQMGNDKSIKCEQNLGHDTMYWYKQDSKKFLKIMFSYNNKELIINETVPNRFSPKSPDKAHLNLHINSLELGDSAVYFCASSQDVDGGYTFGSGTRLTVV.

This clonotype was counted ten times or more. The chain is built from TRBV7-9 and TRBJ2-5, with TRBD2 matching 12 bases. V shed 5 bases and J 2 bases; nucleotides not matched to a gene: 9. Germline V CDR1 and CDR2: SEHNR, FQNEAQ (reference sequence). CDR3 length: 17 amino acids. CDR3 residues: CASSTGTSGLFQETQYF. For the CDR3, the DNA is TGTGCCAGCAGCACTGGGACTAGCGGGCTATTTCAAGAGACCCAGTACTTC.

V gene TRBV4-2 combines with J gene TRBJ2-2, with D unclear. The CDR3 is 13 amino acids. Germline-derived CDR1 and CDR2 are LGHNA and YNFKEQ. Trimming pared 2 bases from V and 4 bases from J, leaving 5 bases between. As DNA, the CDR3 is TGTGCCAGCAGCCAACCGTTCACCGGGGAGCTGTTTTTT. Its translation is CASSQPFTGELFF.

There are many counts of this clonotype. The chain's CDR3 is CASSLGREQYF. The CDR3 region has the DNA TGTGCCAGCAGTTTAGGCAGGGAGCAGTACTTC. V usage is TRBV12-3 or TRBV12-4 and J usage is TRBJ2-7; D remains ambiguous. CDR3 length equals 11 residues. V was trimmed by 1 base and J by 7 bases, leaving 5 bases between them.

This clonotype was observed at least ten times. The chain links TRBV2 to TRBJ2-2, with D possibly being TRBD1 (5 bases). V was pared by 6 bases and J by 0 bases, with 17 bases between. CDR1 and CDR2 from the germline V gene are SNHLY and FYNNEI. There are 17 residues in the CDR3. The CDR3 here is CASSVSTVYPNTGELFF. CDR3 nucleotide sequence: TGTGCCAGCAGCGTCTCGACAGTCTACCCGAACACCGGGGAGCTGTTTTTT.

This clonotype was observed many times. The chain employs TRBV5-1 and TRBJ2-7; D uncertain. This CDR3 region has 11 residues. V was pared by 1 base and J by 5 bases, with 4 bases between. Germline assignment: CDR1 SGHRS and CDR2 YFSETQ. CDR3 residues: CASSLYHEQYF. The CDR3 bases are TGCGCCAGCAGCTTGTACCACGAGCAGTACTTC.

This clonotype showed up just a few times. The gene calls are TRBV6-2 or TRBV6-3 and TRBJ1-1; D ambiguous. The CDR3 sequence is 16 residues long. From germline, CDR1 is MNHEY and CDR2 SVGEGT. V was cut by 2 bases and J by 3 bases, with 16 bases left in between. CDR3 nucleotides: TGTGCCAGCAGTTACCCCACAATTCGGACGGACACTGAAGCTTTCTTT. As protein: CASSYPTIRTDTEAFF.

This clonotype was counted at least ten times. J is TRBJ2-7 and V is TRBV29-1; 12 positions agree with TRBD1. This CDR3 is built from 15 residues. Germline V gene sequence: CDR1 SQVTM, CDR2 ANQGSEA. J gave up 7 bases and V 2 bases, and 9 bases lay outside the gene matches. The CDR3 loop reads CSVESRGQGAGEQYF. The CDR3 DNA follows: TGCAGCGTTGAATCAAGGGGACAGGGGGCCGGGGAGCAGTACTTC.

This clonotype was found a few times. The V gene is TRBV5-6, the J gene TRBJ2-5, with TRBD1 matching over 7 bases. The trim removed 5 bases at V and 2 bases at J, leaving 9 bases unmatched. Germline CDR1 and CDR2: SGHDT and YYEEEE. This CDR3 comprises 15 residues. In nucleotides, the CDR3 is TGTGCCAGCAGACTTTCTTACAGGGGTCAAGAGACCCAGTACTTC. This encodes CASRLSYRGQETQYF. Based on the CDR3 plus reference TRBV5-6 and TRBJ2-5, the full variable domain is DAGVTQSPTHLIKTRGQQVTLRCSPKSGHDTVSWYQQALGQGPQFIFQYYEEEERQRGNFPDRFSGHQFPNYSSELNVNALLLGDSALYLCASRLSYRGQETQYFGPGTRLLVL.

The table lists this clonotype with a few counts. The rearrangement joins TRBV6-2 or TRBV6-3 to TRBJ2-1; 8 bases map to TRBD2. The CDR3 has 15 amino acids. V lost 2 bases to trimming and J lost 2 bases; unmatched junction nucleotides: 2. The V gene's germline CDR1 is MNHEY and CDR2 SVGEGT. CDR3 residues: CASSYGSGAYNEQFF. In DNA, the CDR3 is TGTGCCAGCAGTTACGGTAGCGGGGCCTACAATGAGCAGTTCTTC.

This sequence joins TRBV6-1 and TRBJ2-7; 9 bases are shared with TRBD2. The germline V gene encodes CDR1 MNHNS and CDR2 SASEGT. Trimming removed 5 bases from V and 2 bases from J; junction bases left unmatched: 7. CDR3 length: 15 amino acids. The CDR3 DNA sequence: TGTGCCAGCAGTCCCAGACGCGGGAGGGCCTACGAGCAGTACTTC. Its protein is CASSPRRGRAYEQYF.

As for this clonotype: One end of the junction is discordant with germline, which a read error may explain. The J gene is TRBJ2-1, the V gene TRBV6-2 or TRBV6-3, with 8 nucleotides matching TRBD2. The CDR3 runs 15 residues. Germline-derived CDR1 and CDR2 are MNHEY and SVGEGT. CDR3: CVSRPTSESYNEQFF. The CDR3, as DNA: TGTGTCAGCAGACCGACTAGCGAGTCCTACAATGAGCAGTTCTTC.

This clonotype was detected only a few times. The V and J genes are TRBV20-1 and TRBJ2-1; perhaps TRBD2 as D (6 bases). The CDR3 is made up of 12 amino acids. Germline V gene sequence: CDR1 DFQATT, CDR2 SNEGSKA (reference sequence). Between the trimmed V and J ends, which lost 3 bases and 8 bases, there was a span of 11 bases. The CDR3 loop reads CSASVGSYEQFF. CDR3 in DNA: TGCAGTGCTAGTGTCGGGAGCTATGAGCAGTTCTTC.